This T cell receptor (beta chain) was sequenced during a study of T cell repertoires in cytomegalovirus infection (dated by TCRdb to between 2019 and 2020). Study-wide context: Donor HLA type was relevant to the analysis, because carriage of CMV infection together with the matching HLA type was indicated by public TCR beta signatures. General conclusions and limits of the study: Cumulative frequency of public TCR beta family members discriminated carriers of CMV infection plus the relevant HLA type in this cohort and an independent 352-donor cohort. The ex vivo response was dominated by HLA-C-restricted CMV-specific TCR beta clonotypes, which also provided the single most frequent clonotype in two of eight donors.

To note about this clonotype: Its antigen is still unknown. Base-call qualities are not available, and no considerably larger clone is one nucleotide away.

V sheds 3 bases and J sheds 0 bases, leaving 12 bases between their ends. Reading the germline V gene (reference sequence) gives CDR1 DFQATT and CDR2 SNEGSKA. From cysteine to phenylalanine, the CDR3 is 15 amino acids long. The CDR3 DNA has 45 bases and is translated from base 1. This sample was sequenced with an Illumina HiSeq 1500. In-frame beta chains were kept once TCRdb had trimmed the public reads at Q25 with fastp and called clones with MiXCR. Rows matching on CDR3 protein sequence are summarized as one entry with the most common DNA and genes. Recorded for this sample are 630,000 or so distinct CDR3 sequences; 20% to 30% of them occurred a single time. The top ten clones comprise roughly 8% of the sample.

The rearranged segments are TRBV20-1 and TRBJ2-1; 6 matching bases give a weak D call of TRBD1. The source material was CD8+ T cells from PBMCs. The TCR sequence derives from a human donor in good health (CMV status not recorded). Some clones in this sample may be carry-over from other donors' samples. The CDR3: CSARIRTVSYNEQFF. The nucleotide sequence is TGCAGTGCTAGGATTAGGACAGTCTCCTACAATGAGCAGTTCTTC.